Listed here are 19 T cell receptor beta chains from one sample, sequenced in a study of shared clonotypes between healthy human individuals. Produced via immunoSEQ multiplex PCR; TCRdb's table is partial and in-frame only. The sample contains 950,000 to 1,200,000 clones, 60% to 85% of which appear only once. The specimen sequenced was memory CD4+ T cells from PBMCs. The sample's subset: CD45RA-negative fraction. Receptors originate from a man aged 18 to 35 in good health. Some clones in this sample may be carry-over from other donors' samples.

This chain joins TRBV28 and TRBJ1-5, with a tentative D call TRBD1 (6 bases). V shed 6 bases and J shed 9 bases, with 15 bases lying between them. The germline V gene encodes CDR1 MDHEN and CDR2 SYDVKM. This CDR3 has 13 residues. Here the CDR3 reads CASSLGAPMPQHF. The DNA for the CDR3 is TGTGCCAGCAGCTTGGGGGCCCCCATGCCCCAGCATTTT.

The chain combines TRBV15 with TRBJ2-2, with D uncertain. Between the trimmed V and J ends, which lost 5 bases and 2 bases, there was a span of 12 bases. Per germline, CDR1 LNHNV and CDR2 YYDKDF (reference sequence). The CDR3 spans 15 residues. The CDR3 DNA reads TGTGCCACCAGCGGTAGTCTTTCCAACACCGGGGAGCTGTTTTTT. Residues: CATSGSLSNTGELFF.

The CDR3 region has the DNA TGTGCCAGCAGTACAGGGACTAGCGGGATGGGCCCAGATACGCAGTATTTT. Translation gives CASSTGTSGMGPDTQYF. The chain is built from TRBV27 and TRBJ2-3; 13 nucleotides align to TRBD2. This CDR3 contains 17 residues. Germline values: CDR1 MNHEY, CDR2 SMNVEV (reference sequence). Trimming at V came to 5 bases and at J to 4 bases, leaving 9 bases not matched to a gene.

The chain carries TRBV29-1 and TRBJ2-5; the D is unclear. In germline, CDR1 is SQVTM, CDR2 ANQGSEA. The CDR3 length is 11 residues. V was shortened by 6 bases and J by 1 base, with 6 bases between the two germline ends. This chain's CDR3 is CSVRRQETQYF. CDR3 sequence (DNA): TGCAGCGTGAGGCGCCAAGAGACCCAGTACTTC.

The rearrangement uses TRBV10-2 and TRBJ1-1; D is possibly TRBD1 (5 bases). From germline, CDR1 is WSHSY and CDR2 SAAADI. The CDR3 spans 17 residues. V was pared by 8 bases and J by 0 bases, with 22 bases between. The CDR3 coding sequence is TGCGCCAGCCGTAGATCAAGCCAGGGTGGTATGAACACTGAAGCTTTCTTT. Translation: CASRRSSQGGMNTEAFF.

This clone was seen a handful of times. This chain joins TRBV5-6 and TRBJ2-1, with 11 bases fitting TRBD2. This CDR3 comprises 15 residues. Germline V CDR1 and CDR2: SGHDT, YYEEEE. J lost 12 bases, V lost 2 bases, and 10 bases had no gene match. The chain's CDR3 is CASSFTGTSGDWQFF. The DNA of the CDR3 is TGTGCCAGCAGCTTCACCGGGACTAGCGGAGATTGGCAGTTCTTC. Using reference TRBV5-6 and TRBJ2-1 for the parts outside the CDR3, the full variable domain is DAGVTQSPTHLIKTRGQQVTLRCSPKSGHDTVSWYQQALGQGPQFIFQYYEEEERQRGNFPDRFSGHQFPNYSSELNVNALLLGDSALYLCASSFTGTSGDWQFFGPGTRLTVL.

Points on this clone: Distinct nucleotide sequences in the sample also encode this CDR3. This chain links TRBV18 with TRBJ2-7, with D possibly TRBD2 on 5 matching bases. CDR1 and CDR2 (germline): KGHSH, LQKENI. V lost 3 bases and J 3 bases, leaving 6 bases between the germline ends. The CDR3 runs to 12 residues. The CDR3 sequence is CASSPAGYEQYF. The CDR3 nucleotides are TGTGCCAGCTCACCGGCGGGCTACGAGCAGTACTTC.

The CDR3 loop reads CASTDTSYDEQYF. The CDR3, as DNA: TGTGCCAGCACTGATACTAGCTACGACGAGCAGTACTTC. The V gene is TRBV6-5, the J gene TRBJ2-7, with TRBD2 as a possible D gene (6 bases). Looked up from germline, CDR1 is MNHEY and CDR2 is SVGAGI. The length of the CDR3 is 13 residues. Trimming removed 7 bases from V and 5 bases from J, with 15 bases in between.

This clone showed up just a few times. The chain employs TRBV5-1 and TRBJ1-2; D call uncertain. The CDR3 spans 12 residues. Germline V gene data show CDR1 as SGHRS and CDR2 as YFSETQ. V was shortened by 2 bases and J by 7 bases, with 9 bases between the two germline ends. CDR3 in amino acids: CASSLNAFGYTF. DNA for the CDR3: TGCGCCAGCAGCTTAAATGCATTTGGCTACACCTTC.

In this sample, this clone turned up many times. V usage is TRBV30 and J usage is TRBJ1-3; a possible D gene is TRBD1 (6 bases). The germline gives CDR1 GTSNPN, CDR2 SVGIG (reference sequence). Between the trimmed V and J ends, which lost 3 bases and 4 bases, there was a span of 16 bases. CDR3 size: 15 residues. The CDR3, as DNA: TGTGCCTGGAGCCACCCCCGGGGGGCCGGAAACACCATATATTTT. Translated: CAWSHPRGAGNTIYF.

This chain joins TRBV28 and TRBJ2-7, with TRBD1 identical over 8 bases. Germline V lookup: CDR1 MDHEN, CDR2 SYDVKM. This CDR3 has 14 amino acids. J was trimmed by 3 bases and V by 7 bases; bases with no gene match: 8. The CDR3 spells CASTSDRVGYEQYF. The DNA of the CDR3 is TGTGCCAGCACATCGGACAGGGTGGGCTACGAGCAGTACTTC.

V is TRBV7-3 and J is TRBJ2-1; D is unresolved. Trimming took off 6 bases at V and 6 bases at J, with 12 bases between the two ends. Germline V gene sequence: CDR1 SGHTA, CDR2 FQGTGA. The CDR3 extends over 13 amino acids. The CDR3 protein is CASSSGRRNEQFF. DNA for the CDR3: TGTGCCAGCAGTTCGGGTCGGCGCAATGAGCAGTTCTTC.

The rearrangement uses TRBV6-6 and TRBJ2-1; 11 bases are shared with TRBD1. There are 12 residues in the CDR3. Per germline, CDR1 MNHNY and CDR2 SVGAGI (reference sequence). With V trimmed by 5 bases and J by 14 bases, 5 bases remained unmatched. The CDR3: CASSTPGQGEFF. Written as DNA, the CDR3 is TGTGCCAGCAGTACCCCGGGACAGGGGGAGTTCTTC.

This clone showed up just a few times. The DNA for the CDR3 is TGTGCCAGCAGTGGCACCCCAGGGGCCGGCGAGCAGTACTTC. As protein: CASSGTPGAGEQYF. The chain carries TRBV2 and TRBJ2-7; possible D gene TRBD1, 6 bases. The length of the CDR3 is 14 residues. Trimming removed 4 bases at V and 6 bases at J, with 16 bases between. The V gene's germline CDR1 is SNHLY and CDR2 FYNNEI.

The chain combines TRBV5-4 with TRBJ1-2; 11 nucleotides align to TRBD1. Germline V gene lookup returns CDR1 SGHNT and CDR2 YYREEE (reference sequence). After removal of 3 bases from V and 4 bases from J, the junction contained 5 bases not matched to a gene. The CDR3 spans 15 residues. The CDR3 reads CASSSVGQGAYGYTF. CDR3 in DNA: TGTGCCAGCAGCTCGGTAGGACAGGGGGCCTATGGCTACACCTTC.

The chain recombines TRBV28 with TRBJ1-5; no clear D. CDR3 size: 13 residues. The germline V and J ends were trimmed by 10 bases and 6 bases, with 16 bases remaining between them. Germline CDR1 reads MDHEN; CDR2 reads SYDVKM. CDR3 sequence (DNA): TGTGCCACCCTAGGGAGGAGGGCTCAGCCCCAGCATTTT. Its protein is CATLGRRAQPQHF.

Comment on this clone: This may stem from a read error, because a much larger clone lies one nucleotide away. The V and J genes are TRBV14 and TRBJ1-5; D remains ambiguous. CDR1 and CDR2 (germline): SGHDN, FVKESK. V lost 6 bases, J lost 0 bases, and 6 bases lay in between. CDR3 size: 13 residues. The CDR3 here is CASSLDSNQPQHF. As DNA, the CDR3 is TGTGCCAGCAGTCTAGATAGCAATCAGCCCCAGCATTTT.

This chain connects TRBV28 to TRBJ1-2, with a tentative D call TRBD1 (5 bases). Trimming cost V 3 bases and J 5 bases, with 13 bases left between them. Per the germline V gene, CDR1 is MDHEN and CDR2 is SYDVKM. This CDR3 region has 14 residues. The CDR3 DNA is TGTGCCAGCAGTTTGCTCGACAGATCATATGGCTACACCTTC. Translating it yields CASSLLDRSYGYTF.

The gene calls are TRBV29-1 and TRBJ1-1; D gene uncertain. This CDR3 region has 12 residues. CDR1 is SQVTM, CDR2 ANQGSEA, per germline. The V gene lost 4 bases and the J gene lost 4 bases, with 10 bases spanning the gap. CDR3 DNA sequence: TGCAGCGTTGTAGGGTGGGGCACTGAAGCTTTCTTT. It translates to CSVVGWGTEAFF.